The sequence of this T cell receptor beta chain was determined in a study of T-cell memory formation after mild COVID-19 (dated by TCRdb to 2020 to 2023). Regarding the research as a whole: Most TCR sequence clusters were specific to one of the two donors. T-cell clones expanding and contracting after mild COVID-19 in a couple of donors were tracked by longitudinal TCRalpha and TCRbeta repertoire sequencing. Two young, previously healthy adult volunteers, one female and one male, were included in the cohort. Overall study results and their limits: Contracting CD4+ clones turned up mainly in the CM and EM memory subsets, whereas EMRA was where CD8+ clones were enriched. The study covered only two mild cases, and larger cohorts including severe cases with pre-infection samples were considered necessary. Some responding clones were found in pre-infection memory, which suggests that pre-existing cross-reactive memory T cells took part in the SARS-CoV-2 response. Balanced CD4/CD8 phenotypes were observed for clones contracting from day 15 to 85, whereas a bias towards CD4+ was observed for a second wave of clones expanding from day 15 to 37. SARS-CoV-2 specificity was not confirmed for the second-wave clones peaking on day 37.

V sheds 8 bases and J sheds 2 bases, leaving 16 bases between their ends. Taken from cysteine to phenylalanine, the CDR3 has 14 residues. CDR3 DNA only is kept here, 42 bases in frame from base 1. The CDR1 and CDR2 encoded by the germline V gene are SGHRS and YFSETQ. This clonotype was found a few times. This clone's antigen is unknown. It has no much larger one-base neighbor in the sample; base qualities were not kept. Sequencer: Illumina NovaSeq 6000. TCRalpha and TCRbeta cDNA libraries were built by 5'RACE with constant-segment primers, adding sample barcodes and unique molecular identifiers. Trizol reagent was used to extract RNA from every sample. Library amplification was performed in two PCR steps, and a second sample barcode and Illumina TruSeq adapters were introduced in the second step. The libraries were sequenced on an Illumina NovaSeq using 2 x 150 bp paired-end reads. From the authors' description of their analysis: Reads were demultiplexed and collapsed into UMI-guided consensus sequences with migec v1.2.7. Using mixcr v2.1.11, the UMI consensuses were aligned to TRA and TRB V and J templates and assembled into clonotypes. A clonotype was counted as expanded or contracted only if both edgeR and NoisET called the change significant, with noise models trained on biological replicates. For edgeR calls, the cutoffs were a false discovery rate-adjusted p below 0.01 and a log2 fold-change threshold of 1. PCA with hierarchical clustering of max-normalized trajectories of the 1000 most abundant clonotypes was used as exploratory dynamics analysis. Separately sequenced CD4+ and CD8+ repertoires were used to assign a CD4 or CD8 phenotype to each responding clone. TCRdb reanalyzed the raw reads on its own, using fastp at Q25 for trimming and MiXCR for clone calling, and kept in-frame beta chains. When rows share a CDR3 protein, they turn into one entry using the most common DNA and genes. The V and J calls were determined by TCRdb, not by the authors. The sample yields some 450,000 distinct CDR3 sequences; around 20% were counted once. The ten largest clones add up to about 8.8% of the sample.

Ficoll-Paque density gradient centrifugation was the method used to isolate PBMCs. This receptor was obtained from an adult woman who had mild COVID-19 (a few samples of this study predate the infection). The sample titles of this study are shuffled in the database, so cell type and time point are left out; the donor was told from shared clones. The sample taken for sequencing was PBMCs or a T cell subset sorted from them (not recorded which). The chain couples TRBV5-1 to TRBJ1-1; no D segment can be confidently identified. In nucleotide form, the sequence is TGCGCCAGTATGATGGGAGCCCAAAACACTGAAGCTTTCTTT. It is translated as CASMMGAQNTEAFF.